The T cell receptor beta chain described here comes from a study of T cells after yellow fever vaccination. Many counts were recorded for this clonotype. Each CDR3 protein gets one entry after TCRdb re-called the 5' RACE reads with MiXCR. The sample lists 250,000 to 300,000 distinct CDR3 sequences, 8.7% seen once, with about 3.7% in the top ten. CDR1 is SGHAT and CDR2 is FQNNGV in the germline V gene. V gave up 5 bases and J gave up 4 bases; unmatched junction bases: 3. CDR3 size: 13 residues. The J gene is TRBJ2-5, the V gene TRBV11-2, with TRBD2 matching 8 bases. Specimen: CD4+ T cells sorted from PBMCs, collected 5 days after the yellow fever booster vaccination. The sequence was obtained from a man younger than 35 who received the YFV17D yellow fever vaccine. The CDR3 DNA reads TGTGCCAGCAGCCCCGGGGGGGGAGAGACCCAGTACTTC. Translation: CASSPGGGETQYF. Full variable domain (missing parts from reference TRBV11-2 and TRBJ2-5): EAGVAQSPRYKIIEKRQSVAFWCNPISGHATLYWYQQILGQGPKLLIQFQNNGVVDDSQLPKDRFSAERLKGVDSTLKIQPAKLEDSAVYLCASSPGGGETQYFGPGTRLLVL.